This is a list of T cell receptor beta chains from one sample in a study of neurological immune-mediated disorders. TCRdb reprocessed the 5' RACE reads with MiXCR, giving one entry per CDR3 protein. The sample has 25,000 to 40,000 distinct CDR3 sequences, approximately 1.5% seen once. Sequenced: PBMCs. These TCRs come from a woman aged 25 to 39 with multiple sclerosis. Each CDR3 is given with its conserved first and last residue. Fields, in order: J gene, V gene, D gene, clone size, CDR3 length, CDR3 DNA, CDR3 protein. D genes are given only for firm matches. The size of a clone is reported for some rows only, either as once, few or many, or as a class for expanded clones.

>TRBJ2-1|TRBV7-2|TRBD2|many|15
TGTGCCAGCAGCAAGGGACTACGCCTTTACAATGAGCAGTTCTTC
CASSKGLRLYNEQFF
>TRBJ1-1|TRBV7-2|.|many|14
TGTGCCAGCAGCTTAGGAGGGTACTCTACTGAAGCTTTCTTT
CASSLGGYSTEAFF
>TRBJ1-4|TRBV4-3|.|many|15
TGCGCCAGCAGCCAATCGGTGGGAACTAATGAAAAACTGTTTTTT
CASSQSVGTNEKLFF
>TRBJ2-3|TRBV7-7|TRBD2|many|18
TGTGCCAGCAGCTTTGGCAGCGGGGGGGCCCTAAACACAGATACGCAGTATTTT
CASSFGSGGALNTDTQYF
>TRBJ2-7|TRBV7-2|TRBD2|many|15
TGTGCCAGCAGCTCCCAAGCGGGGGGGCCGACCGAGCAGTACTTC
CASSSQAGGPTEQYF
>TRBJ1-1|TRBV12-3/TRBV12-4|.|many|12
TGTGCCAGCAGTTCGTCGTACTCTGAAGCTTTCTTT
CASSSSYSEAFF
>TRBJ2-2|TRBV6-5|.|many|15
TGTGCCAGCAGCATTAGCCGGGGCGGGACCGGGGAGCTGTTTTTT
CASSISRGGTGELFF
>TRBJ1-1|TRBV12-3/TRBV12-4|.|many|11
TGTGCCACCACGCGACAGATTGAAGCTTTCTTT
CATTRQIEAFF
>TRBJ1-1|TRBV27|.|many|12
TGTGCCAGCAAGGACAGGAACACTGAAGCTTTCTTT
CASKDRNTEAFF
>TRBJ1-5|TRBV4-1|.|many|15
TGCGCCAGCAGCCAAGATCTGGCAGGCTATCAGCCCCAGCATTTT
CASSQDLAGYQPQHF
>TRBJ1-2|TRBV3-1|.|many|13
TGTGCCAGCAGCCAAGACAGGAACTATGGCTACACCTTC
CASSQDRNYGYTF
>TRBJ1-1|TRBV7-3|.|many|14
TGTGCCAGCAGCCGGGGGATTCGGGGCACTGAAGCTTTCTTT
CASSRGIRGTEAFF
>TRBJ2-4|TRBV20-1|.|many|13
TGCAGTGCGTGGAATCTAGGGGGAAACATTCAGTACTTC
CSAWNLGGNIQYF
>TRBJ2-7|TRBV6-5|TRBD2|many|17
TGTGCCAGCAGTTCCTACGATACTAGCGGGGGGCCCTACGAGCAGTACTTC
CASSSYDTSGGPYEQYF
>TRBJ2-2|TRBV9|TRBD2|many|17
TGTGCCAGCAGCGTAGCTACAGGTCTAGCGGGGACCGGGGAGCTGTTTTTT
CASSVATGLAGTGELFF
>TRBJ2-7|TRBV3-1|.|many|13
TGTGCCAGCGGGGGATTCAGGTTAAACGAGCAGTACTTC
CASGGFRLNEQYF
>TRBJ1-1|TRBV12-3/TRBV12-4|.|many|14
TGTGCCAGCAGCCGCAGGGGAGGGGAAGTTGGAGCTTTCTTT
CASSRRGGEVGAFF
>TRBJ1-6|TRBV12-3/TRBV12-4|.|medium-sized|10
TGTGCCAGCAGTACTAGTCTCCTCCACTTT
CASSTSLLHF
>TRBJ2-1|TRBV29-1|TRBD2|many|14
TGCAGCGCCACGGGGGGGTCTTCCTACAATGAGCAGTTCTTC
CSATGGSSYNEQFF
>TRBJ2-4|TRBV20-1|.|many|12
TGCAGTGCTAGCGGGGTGGAAAACATTCAGTACTTC
CSASGVENIQYF
>TRBJ1-1|TRBV9|.|many|15
TGTGCCAGCAGCGTAGGTGTGGGGGTGAACACTGAAGCTTTCTTT
CASSVGVGVNTEAFF
>TRBJ2-2|TRBV9|.|many|13
TGTGCCAGCAGCGTAGGAGGATACGGGGAGCTGTTTTTT
CASSVGGYGELFF
>TRBJ1-2|TRBV6-1|TRBD1|many|14
TGTGCCAGCAGCGTCGGGACAGCTAACTATGGCTACACCTTC
CASSVGTANYGYTF
>TRBJ2-7|TRBV5-1|TRBD1|.|14
TGCGCCAGCAGCTCCGGACAGGGGAACAACGAGCAGTACTTC
CASSSGQGNNEQYF
>TRBJ2-5|TRBV4-3|.|many|16
TGCGCCAGCAGCCAAGCCCCCGCATCTGACATGGAGACCCAGTACTTC
CASSQAPASDMETQYF
>TRBJ1-6|TRBV7-2|.|many|15
TGTGCCAGCAGCTTAATCGGCGGCGGTAATTCACCCCTCCACTTT
CASSLIGGGNSPLHF
>TRBJ1-3|TRBV20-1|.|many|14
TGCAGTGCTGGGGACCGGAGCTCTGGAAACACCATATATTTT
CSAGDRSSGNTIYF
>TRBJ2-7|TRBV20-1|TRBD1|many|16
TGCAGTGCTAGAGAATCGATGGGACAGGGGCCCTCCGAGCAGTACTTC
CSARESMGQGPSEQYF
>TRBJ2-3|TRBV5-4|TRBD2|many|17
TGTGCCAGCAGCCAGAGCCCTAGCGGGGCTGGCACAGATACGCAGTATTTT
CASSQSPSGAGTDTQYF
>TRBJ2-3|TRBV20-1|TRBD2|many|14
TGCAGTGCTGATGGACTAGCGGAGTCAGATACGCAGTATTTT
CSADGLAESDTQYF
>TRBJ1-4|TRBV2|.|many|16
TGTGCCAGCAGCTATCCCCCGGACGGAATTAGGGAAAAACTGTTTTTT
CASSYPPDGIREKLFF
>TRBJ1-1|TRBV5-5|.|many|14
TGTGCCAGCAGCTTAGTTCTTCTGAACACTGAAGCTTTCTTT
CASSLVLLNTEAFF
>TRBJ2-1|TRBV5-1|TRBD2|many|14
TGCGCCAGCAGCTTGGCCGCAGACGGGGGGGAGCAGTTCTTC
CASSLAADGGEQFF
>TRBJ1-5|TRBV5-6|.|many|16
TGTGCCAGCAGCTTGAAGGGCAGGGCCGATTATCAGCCCCAGCATTTT
CASSLKGRADYQPQHF
>TRBJ1-5|TRBV27|.|many|16
TGTGCCAGCAGTGCATACCGGGGATCTTCTTATCAGCCCCAGCATTTT
CASSAYRGSSYQPQHF
>TRBJ2-3|TRBV5-1|.|many|13
TGCGCCAGCAGCTTGGGATCGCGGGATACGCAGTATTTT
CASSLGSRDTQYF
>TRBJ2-3|TRBV7-2|TRBD2|many|15
TGTGCCAGCAGCCATCTAGCGGGGGGGCGAGGTACGCAGTATTTT
CASSHLAGGRGTQYF
>TRBJ1-1|TRBV10-3|.|many|14
TGTGCCATCAGTGATCGGACGATGAACACTGAAGCTTTCTTT
CAISDRTMNTEAFF
>TRBJ2-6|TRBV11-2|.|many|17
TGTGCCAGCAGCTTAGACCTGAGGGGGGCTGGGGCCAACGTCCTGACTTTC
CASSLDLRGAGANVLTF
>TRBJ1-1|TRBV7-9|.|many|15
TGTGCCAGCAGCTTAGTACAGGCCACCTACACTGAAGCTTTCTTT
CASSLVQATYTEAFF
>TRBJ2-2|TRBV5-1|TRBD1|many|17
TGCGCCAGCAGCTTGGAGACAGGGTTAGCGAACACCGGGGAGCTGTTTTTT
CASSLETGLANTGELFF
>TRBJ2-5|TRBV3-1|.|many|13
TGTGCCAGCAGCCGGACCTATCAAGAGACCCAGTACTTC
CASSRTYQETQYF
>TRBJ1-4|TRBV29-1|.|many|13
TGCAGCGTCCGAAGGCAGGGGAATGAAAAACTGTTTTTT
CSVRRQGNEKLFF
>TRBJ2-5|TRBV7-2|.|many|13
TGTGCCAGCAGCGAGGGAAGTGGAGAGACCCAGTACTTC
CASSEGSGETQYF
>TRBJ2-3|TRBV11-2|TRBD2|many|12
TGTGCCAGCGCTCGGGGGGTAGATACGCAGTATTTT
CASARGVDTQYF
>TRBJ2-7|TRBV6-2/TRBV6-3|.|many|15
TGTGCCAGCAGTTACTCGAACAGGAGGCCCTACGAGCAGTACTTC
CASSYSNRRPYEQYF
>TRBJ2-3|TRBV7-2|.|.|15
TGTGCCAGCAGCTTTAACGTCCTCAACACAGATACGCAGTATTTT
CASSFNVLNTDTQYF
>TRBJ2-5|TRBV7-9|TRBD1|many|15
TGTGCCAGCAGCTTTGTGGCAGGGGGCCGGGAGACCCAGTACTTC
CASSFVAGGRETQYF
>TRBJ2-1|TRBV9|TRBD2|many|15
TGTGCCAGCAGCCTCGCCGGGACTAGCTACAATGAGCAGTTCTTC
CASSLAGTSYNEQFF
>TRBJ2-7|TRBV24-1|.|.|11
TGTGCCACGGGAATAAGCCACGAGCAGTACTTC
CATGISHEQYF
>TRBJ2-2|TRBV20-1|.|many|13
TGCAGTGCTAGGGCTTCCGGGACCGGGGAGCTGTTTTTT
CSARASGTGELFF
>TRBJ1-2|TRBV20-1|.|many|15
TGCAGTGCTAGCTACAGGGCCAGCAGTCCCTATGGCTACACCTTC
CSASYRASSPYGYTF
>TRBJ2-5|TRBV5-1|.|many|14
TGCGCCAGCAGCTTGGGTCAGGGAGAAGAGACCCAGTACTTC
CASSLGQGEETQYF
>TRBJ2-2|TRBV9|TRBD2|many|16
TGTGCCAGCAGCGCCGGACTAGCGGGGGTTACCGGGGAGCTGTTTTTT
CASSAGLAGVTGELFF
>TRBJ1-3|TRBV9|.|many|14
TGTGCCAGCAGCGTAGGAGGAGTGATCGGGACCATATATTTT
CASSVGGVIGTIYF